The clone carrying this T cell receptor beta chain was counted once. A junction end diverges from the germline sequence, so it may reflect a read error. The V gene's germline CDR1 is SSHAT and CDR2 FNYEAQ (reference sequence). There are 13 residues in the CDR3. The sample comes from a study of blood T cell repertoires in COVID-19. Background on the study: Material from acute and convalescent COVID-19 was sourced from the United States, Italy and Spain. PBMCs, B-cell-depleted T cells, or T cells were the source of the cDNA or gDNA that made up the material.

How the authors handled the data: For nucleated cells, counts were estimated from reference gene primer amplification. The protocol was immunoSEQ multiplex PCR, while the TCRdb copy is restricted to in-frame clones and leaves out a portion. V and J calls plus clone size are reproduced from that table; the DNA served to infer D and trimming. The sample shows tens of thousands of clones, roughly three quarters of them seen only once. This chain joins TRBV7-7 and TRBJ2-1; possible D gene TRBD2, 6 bases. The receptor was derived from a woman in her fifties or sixties with acute or convalescent COVID-19. Sequencing was carried out using peripheral blood. DNA for the CDR3: TGTGCTAGCAGCTTGAAGGAGGGGAGTGAGCAGTTCTTC. It is translated as CASSLKEGSEQFF.